This entry lists 16 T cell receptor beta chains sequenced from one sample in a study of radiation and T cells in renal cell carcinoma. Stated time point: blood 2 weeks post-SBRT. Documented treatment: 15 Gy SBRT to primary tumor, nephrectomy 4 weeks later. Libraries were prepared by immunoSEQ multiplex PCR; TCRdb keeps only in-frame clonotypes and omits some of them. The sample has some 120,000 clones, 70% to 90% seen once. Sequencing was performed on blood, taken from a patient whose treatment included radiotherapy and nephrectomy. The receptors originated from a woman aged 70-85 years with renal cell carcinoma.

J is TRBJ1-2 and V is TRBV10-3; D is possibly TRBD1 (5 bases). Germline CDR1 ENHRY, CDR2 SYGVKD. The CDR3 length is 14 residues. Trimming shortened V by 2 bases and J by 0 bases, and 7 bases separated the two germline ends. The CDR3 DNA follows: TGTGCCATCAGTGAGGACAGTCCTAACTATGGCTACACCTTC. Translating it yields CAISEDSPNYGYTF.

This clone is a singleton in its sample. The V call is TRBV19, the J call TRBJ1-5, with TRBD1 matching 7 bases. This CDR3 spans 18 amino acids. Trimming took 2 bases from V and 11 from J; bases not matched to a gene: 21. From germline, CDR1 is LNHDA and CDR2 SQIVND (reference sequence). CDR3 nucleotide sequence: TGTGCCAGTAGTATACCCCCCAGGGGGGACCTCCTCCGTTGGGCCCAGCATTTT. Translation gives CASSIPPRGDLLRWAQHF.

In its sample, this clone was seen a few times. V gene TRBV6-1 combines with J gene TRBJ1-1, with unresolved D. The CDR3 totals 15 residues. CDR1 and CDR2 from the germline V gene are MNHNS and SASEGT. Deletions cut 0 bases from V and 4 bases from J, with 12 bases between. In DNA form, the CDR3 reads TGTGCCAGCAGTGAAGCGTTTGGGCTGAGCACTGAAGCTTTCTTT. Encoded protein: CASSEAFGLSTEAFF.

V and J are TRBV19 and TRBJ1-2; D not certain. V lost 6 bases and J 1 base, leaving 6 bases between the germline ends. Germline loops: CDR1 LNHDA, CDR2 SQIVND (reference sequence). The CDR3 has 12 amino acids. CDR3 coding DNA: TGTGCCAGTAGGACGGGTAACTATGGCTACACCTTC. Encoded protein: CASRTGNYGYTF.

CDR3 in amino acids: CASNRDHPNTGELFF. CDR3 in DNA: TGTGCCAGCAACAGGGACCACCCGAACACCGGGGAGCTGTTTTTT. The chain links TRBV2 to TRBJ2-2; D may be TRBD1 (6 bases). Germline CDR1 reads SNHLY; CDR2 reads FYNNEI. V was clipped by 7 bases and J by 0 bases, with 12 bases between them. The CDR3 spans 15 residues.

The V gene is TRBV7-9, the J gene TRBJ1-4; 9 nucleotides match TRBD1. This CDR3 region has 15 residues. V gave up 2 bases and J gave up 8 bases; unmatched junction bases: 6. Germline loops: CDR1 SEHNR, CDR2 FQNEAQ (reference sequence). The chain's CDR3 is CASSLSSGTGEKLFF. CDR3 coding DNA: TGTGCCAGCAGCTTATCGTCCGGGACAGGGGAAAAACTGTTTTTT.

The chain joins TRBV9 to TRBJ2-2, with 8 bases matching TRBD2. Germline values: CDR1 SGDLS, CDR2 YYNGEE. The CDR3 runs 18 residues. V lost 0 bases, J lost 7 bases, and 14 bases stayed unmatched. The CDR3 is CASSVAFAGGLGFGELFF. CDR3 sequence (DNA): TGTGCCAGCAGCGTAGCTTTTGCGGGGGGCCTAGGATTCGGGGAGCTGTTTTTT. The full variable domain, its missing parts supplied by reference TRBV9 and TRBJ2-2, is DSGVTQTPKHLITATGQRVTLRCSPRSGDLSVYWYQQSLDQGLQFLIQYYNGEERAKGNILERFSAQQFPDLHSELNLSSLELGDSALYFCASSVAFAGGLGFGELFFGEGSRLTVL.

V usage is TRBV19 and J usage is TRBJ1-1; 9 nucleotides match TRBD1. V lost 10 bases to trimming and J lost 3 bases; unmatched junction nucleotides: 18. Looked up from germline, CDR1 is LNHDA and CDR2 is SQIVND (reference sequence). This CDR3 region has 17 residues. The CDR3 DNA reads TGTGCCACCAGTAGTGGGACAGGGCGTACGGGGTACACTGAAGCTTTCTTT. The encoded protein is CATSSGTGRTGYTEAFF.

The chain combines TRBV5-4 with TRBJ2-3; D unresolved. The length of the CDR3 is 16 residues. Trimming removed 4 bases from V and 5 bases from J, with 20 bases in between. Germline lookup yields CDR1 SGHNT and CDR2 YYREEE (reference sequence). The CDR3 here is CASSLGPAYTGDTQYF. DNA of the CDR3: TGTGCCAGCAGCCTCGGCCCGGCATACACGGGAGATACGCAGTATTTT.

This clone came up a few times. The rearrangement links TRBV5-1 to TRBJ1-3; TRBD1 is a possible D gene (5 bases). V lost 6 bases and J lost 2, with 12 bases in between. The CDR3 spans 14 residues. Germline V gene sequence: CDR1 SGHRS, CDR2 YFSETQ. The CDR3 bases are TGCGCCAGCACCCGGGGGGGGGCTGGAAACACCATATATTTT. It specifies CASTRGGAGNTIYF.

The chain links TRBV4-3 to TRBJ1-6; no reliable D call. The V gene's germline CDR1 is LGHNA and CDR2 YSLEER. CDR3 length equals 13 residues. V was cut by 4 bases and J by 8 bases, with 9 bases left in between. The CDR3 spells CASSRRRDSPLHF. The CDR3 DNA is TGCGCCAGCAGCCGTAGAAGGGATTCACCCCTCCACTTT.

This rearrangement joins TRBV5-1 to TRBJ2-1; D remains unclear. There are 13 residues in the CDR3. The V end was cut by 0 bases, the J end by 7 bases, with 8 bases between. In germline, CDR1 is SGHRS, CDR2 YFSETQ. The CDR3 region is CASSLAIVNEQFF. The DNA for the CDR3 is TGCGCCAGCAGCTTGGCCATAGTGAATGAGCAGTTCTTC. The entire variable domain, with the rest obtained from reference TRBV5-1 and TRBJ2-1, is as follows: KAGVTQTPRYLIKTRGQQVTLSCSPISGHRSVSWYQQTPGQGLQFLFEYFSETQRNKGNFPGRFSGRQFSNSRSEMNVSTLELGDSALYLCASSLAIVNEQFFGPGTRLTVL.

The V and J genes are TRBV19 and TRBJ2-4, with TRBD1 identical over 8 bases. J lost 3 bases, V lost 5 bases, and 6 bases had no gene match. CDR1 LNHDA and CDR2 SQIVND come from the germline V gene (reference sequence). This CDR3 has 15 amino acids. Here the CDR3 DNA reads TGTGCCAGTAGTCCCCTCGGGACAGGCAAAAACATTCAGTACTTC. It is translated as CASSPLGTGKNIQYF.

This clone was counted a few times. The chain is built from TRBV6-1 and TRBJ1-6, with D possibly matching TRBD1 (5 bases). Between the trimmed V and J ends, which lost 0 bases and 4 bases, there was a span of 13 bases. Germline V gene data show CDR1 as MNHNS and CDR2 as SASEGT. The CDR3 is 17 residues long. CDR3 sequence reads: CASSEALGGNYNSPLHF. CDR3 coding DNA: TGTGCCAGCAGTGAAGCGCTTGGGGGGAATTATAATTCACCCCTCCACTTT.

The V call is TRBV30, the J call TRBJ2-4; 8 positions match TRBD1. After removal of 3 bases from V and 7 bases from J, the junction contained 5 bases not matched to a gene. The length of the CDR3 is 13 residues. The germline gives CDR1 GTSNPN, CDR2 SVGIG (reference sequence). The CDR3 DNA sequence: TGTGCCTGGAGCAGGGGGCAGGGGAACATTCAGTACTTC. Amino acid sequence: CAWSRGQGNIQYF.

The chain couples TRBV5-4 to TRBJ1-1; D uncertain. Germline CDR1 is SGHNT and CDR2 is YYREEE (reference sequence). This CDR3 has 15 residues. V dropped 3 bases and J dropped 4 bases, with 16 bases sitting between them. The CDR3 DNA is TGTGCCAGCAGCTACGGAGGACCGCGGGGCACTGAAGCTTTCTTT. Protein: CASSYGGPRGTEAFF.